This T cell receptor (beta chain) was documented in a study of tumor and adjacent non-tumor tissue in lung cancer. Broader study findings: Tumor repertoires had a smaller top 100 clone share than normal lung.

The table lists this clonotype with many counts. The antigen is undetermined. The template was RNA from unsorted bulk tissue. TCRbeta libraries were built with three rounds of nested PCR, modified from ARM-PCR. TCRdb re-analysed the multiplex PCR reads in MiXCR, keeping a single row per CDR3 protein. The data contain under 150,000 distinct CDR3 sequences, roughly 66% of them singletons. Trimming stripped 4 bases from V and 2 bases from J, with 15 bases between. Germline V gene data show CDR1 as MNHNS and CDR2 as SASEGT. This CDR3 contains 16 residues. The receptor's source is a man between 60 and 70 years old with small cell lung cancer. Source material: lung tumor tissue. This rearrangement joins TRBV6-1 to TRBJ2-1, with D tentatively TRBD2 (6 bases). This CDR3 is CASSGFLAPTYNEQFF. The DNA for the CDR3 is TGTGCCAGCAGTGGATTTCTAGCGCCTACCTACAATGAGCAGTTCTTC.